This T cell receptor beta chain was identified during a study of blood T cell repertoires in COVID-19. Overall study: From the United States, Italy and Spain came samples of acute and convalescent COVID-19. Sources were T cells, B-cell-depleted T cells, or PBMCs; the material itself was cDNA or gDNA.

While infection was still active, Seattle patients were enrolled and then followed longitudinally. Original analysis: Amplification with reference gene primers provided the estimates of nucleated cell counts. Libraries were prepared by immunoSEQ multiplex PCR; TCRdb keeps only in-frame clonotypes and omits some of them. That table furnishes V, J and clone size, whereas the DNA furnished D and trimming. The repertoire holds 250,000 to 300,000 clones, with approximately 88% as singletons. The clonotype originates from a woman between 70 and 85 years old with COVID-19, enrolled during active disease. Sequenced material: peripheral blood.

In DNA, the CDR3 is TGTGCCACCAACGGACAGGGATCAGATACGCAGTATTTT. Translating gives CATNGQGSDTQYF. The chain employs TRBV24-1 and TRBJ2-3; TRBD1 matches at 8 bases. There are 13 residues in the CDR3. Trimming removed 8 bases from V and 4 bases from J; junction bases left unmatched: 4. Germline values: CDR1 KGHDR, CDR2 SFDVKD.